This T cell receptor beta chain was sequenced during a study of identical twins. Study-wide results and caveats: Memory repertoires lacked the insertion deficit that abundant cord blood beta clonotypes showed. Conclusions were drawn cross-sectionally by statistical analysis, without following the same donors.

A universal primer site came from template switching; cDNA carried unique molecular identifiers. TCRdb passed the 5' RACE reads through MiXCR, listing each CDR3 protein once. The data hold 350,000 to 400,000 distinct CDR3 sequences, with roughly 10% observed a single time. CDR1 is KGHDR, CDR2 SFDVKD, per germline. The J segment lost 5 bases and the V segment lost 6 bases, leaving 12 bases of the junction unmatched. The CDR3 length is 16 residues. This clonotype was recorded many times. Its specificity is unknown. Sequencing was done on a sample of naive T cells sorted from blood. This TCR came from a woman in her 50s in good health. This chain links TRBV24-1 with TRBJ2-1; 7 positions agree with TRBD2. CDR3 amino acids: CATSSFRTRDHNEQFF. The CDR3 DNA reads as TGTGCCACCAGTTCTTTCCGGACTAGGGACCACAATGAGCAGTTCTTC.